This TCR beta chain was documented in a study of human T cells and chemical hapten exposure. Whole-study context: Upper inner arm skin measuring approximately 2 cm by approximately 2 cm received 2% DPC for sensitization.

Germline CDR1 is SGHNT and CDR2 is YYREEE (reference sequence). The trim removed 3 bases at V and 6 bases at J, leaving 8 bases unmatched. This CDR3 has 15 residues. Using its own MiXCR run on the RACE reads, TCRdb lists one record per CDR3 protein. This sample yields 150,000 to 200,000 distinct CDR3 sequences, of which under 25% are seen a single time; approximately 2.5% belongs to the top ten. Time point given: patch test 3, about 24 weeks after DPC sensitization. This sample's treatment: therapeutic diphenylcyclopropenone sensitization with weekly scalp DPC. The chain carries TRBV5-4 and TRBJ2-3; 9 bases are shared with TRBD2. Sequencing was performed on whole blood, taken in connection with sensitization to the hapten diphenylcyclopropenone (DPC). The sequence was obtained from a woman aged 40-49 years with alopecia areata. Some clones in this sample may be carry-over from other donors' samples. In DNA, the CDR3 is TGTGCCAGCAGCTCTCCGGGACTAGCATCCGATACGCAGTATTTT. This codes for CASSSPGLASDTQYF.